This T cell receptor (beta chain) was sequenced during a study of T cells expressing NK-cell markers. For the study at large: Seven of the eight sequenced donors were HCMV-seropositive; one was seronegative.

This CDR3 contains 15 residues. TCRdb processed the 5' RACE reads again and assigns one entry to each CDR3 protein, with no DNA. The table gives about 460,000 distinct CDR3 sequences; the top ten clones make up more than 1.4% of it. This sequence originates from a woman aged 45 to 65 in good health. This chain links TRBV12-3 or TRBV12-4 with TRBJ1-2; the D call from TCRdb, TRBD1, cannot be confirmed without DNA. The sequenced sample was blood T cells: a sorted CD56 or NKG2C T cell subset, CD4+ or CD8+ T cells, or bulk PBMC T cells (not recorded which). The CDR3 sequence is CASRPGSDYNYGYTF.